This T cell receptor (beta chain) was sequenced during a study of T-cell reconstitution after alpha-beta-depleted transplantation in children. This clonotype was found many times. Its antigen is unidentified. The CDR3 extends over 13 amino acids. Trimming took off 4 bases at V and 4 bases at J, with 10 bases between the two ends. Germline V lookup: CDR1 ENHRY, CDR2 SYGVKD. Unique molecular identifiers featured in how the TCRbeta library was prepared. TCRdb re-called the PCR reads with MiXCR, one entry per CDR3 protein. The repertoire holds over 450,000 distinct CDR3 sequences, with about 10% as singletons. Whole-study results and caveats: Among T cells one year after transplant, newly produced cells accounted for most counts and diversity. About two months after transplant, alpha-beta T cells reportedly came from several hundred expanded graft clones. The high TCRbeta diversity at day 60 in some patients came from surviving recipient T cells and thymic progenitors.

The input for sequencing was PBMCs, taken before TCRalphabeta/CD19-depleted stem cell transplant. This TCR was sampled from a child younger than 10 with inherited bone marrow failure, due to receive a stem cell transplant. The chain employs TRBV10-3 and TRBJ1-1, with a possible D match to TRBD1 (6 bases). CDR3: CAISVRGSTEAFF. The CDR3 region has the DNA TGTGCCATCAGTGTTAGGGGGAGCACTGAAGCTTTCTTT.